A single TCR beta chain is shown here with its context. CDR3 size: 13 residues. J was trimmed by 2 bases and V by 7 bases; bases with no gene match: 2. Germline V gene sequence: CDR1 SNHLY, CDR2 FYNNEI. This record comes from a study of blood T cell repertoires in COVID-19. Study-wide context: The origin of the acute and convalescent COVID-19 samples was the United States, Italy and Spain.

Original processing notes: Estimated nucleated cell counts came from reference gene primer amplification. TCRdb's copy holds only in-frame clones and misses some; the assay was immunoSEQ multiplex PCR. V, J and clone size reflect that table, while D and trimming were determined from the DNA. This sample has approximately 190,000 clones, with around 83% found just once. This TCR came from a woman aged 40 to 50 with acute or convalescent COVID-19. Sequencing used peripheral blood. The V gene is TRBV2, the J gene TRBJ2-1; TRBD2 aligns across 7 bases. As DNA, the CDR3 is TGTGCCAGCACCGGACTAGCCTACAATGAGCAGTTCTTC. This translates into CASTGLAYNEQFF. Complete variable domain (other parts from reference TRBV2 and TRBJ2-1): EPEVTQTPSHQVTQMGQEVILRCVPISNHLYFYWYRQILGQKVEFLVSFYNNEISEKSEIFDDQFSVERPDGSNFTLKIRSTKLEDSAMYFCASTGLAYNEQFFGPGTRLTVL.